Listed below are T cell receptor beta chains from one sample, sequenced in a study of T-cell reconstitution after alpha-beta-depleted transplantation in children. TCRdb independently ran MiXCR on the PCR reads; one entry per CDR3 protein. The table records 450,000 to 550,000 distinct CDR3 sequences, about an eighth of them present only once. This material consisted of PBMCs, mostly from graft donor cells, taken 180 days after TCRalphabeta/CD19-depleted stem cell transplant. The receptors here all came from a female patient aged 2-9 years who had a stem cell transplant for aplastic anemia, so the T cells may come from the graft donor. Each CDR3 is given with its conserved first and last residue. Size tells how often a clone was seen (once, few, many) or the class of an expanded clone, and some rows leave it out.

CDR3aa: CAISELSGRIWEQFF
abundance: many
j_gene: TRBJ2-1
v_gene: TRBV10-3

CDR3aa: CASIETWKPDTQYF
abundance: .
j_gene: TRBJ2-3
v_gene: TRBV6-2/TRBV6-3

CDR3aa: CAISEATSGRATNEQFF
abundance: .
j_gene: TRBJ2-1
v_gene: TRBV10-3

CDR3aa: CSLRRGYTEAFF
abundance: many
j_gene: TRBJ1-1
v_gene: TRBV20-1

CDR3aa: CSARGLSYTEAFF
abundance: few
j_gene: TRBJ1-1
v_gene: TRBV20-1

CDR3aa: CSSSLGQGARYEQYF
abundance: few
j_gene: TRBJ2-7
v_gene: TRBV7-2

CDR3aa: CSASSGPYGYTF
abundance: few
j_gene: TRBJ1-2
v_gene: TRBV20-1

CDR3aa: CASSPSRVAGDTQYF
abundance: .
j_gene: TRBJ2-3
v_gene: TRBV7-8

CDR3aa: CASSHLGQYYGYTF
abundance: many
j_gene: TRBJ1-2
v_gene: TRBV7-2

CDR3aa: CASSQEPGKGQGKKQFF
abundance: .
j_gene: TRBJ2-1
v_gene: TRBV3-1

CDR3aa: CASSYRQTGLTDTQYF
abundance: .
j_gene: TRBJ2-3
v_gene: TRBV6-2/TRBV6-3

CDR3aa: CASSAKQITLYDEQFF
abundance: few
j_gene: TRBJ2-1
v_gene: TRBV27

CDR3aa: CASSQWQRIPNIQYF
abundance: .
j_gene: TRBJ2-4
v_gene: TRBV3-1

CDR3aa: CATSDLRQGEGNEQFF
abundance: .
j_gene: TRBJ2-1
v_gene: TRBV24-1

CDR3aa: CASSSPPRAEQFF
abundance: few
j_gene: TRBJ2-1
v_gene: TRBV7-2

CDR3aa: CASSAPPSSGIIGGWTDTQYF
abundance: many
j_gene: TRBJ2-3
v_gene: TRBV6-4

CDR3aa: CASSSTSGSYEQFF
abundance: .
j_gene: TRBJ2-1
v_gene: TRBV12-3/TRBV12-4